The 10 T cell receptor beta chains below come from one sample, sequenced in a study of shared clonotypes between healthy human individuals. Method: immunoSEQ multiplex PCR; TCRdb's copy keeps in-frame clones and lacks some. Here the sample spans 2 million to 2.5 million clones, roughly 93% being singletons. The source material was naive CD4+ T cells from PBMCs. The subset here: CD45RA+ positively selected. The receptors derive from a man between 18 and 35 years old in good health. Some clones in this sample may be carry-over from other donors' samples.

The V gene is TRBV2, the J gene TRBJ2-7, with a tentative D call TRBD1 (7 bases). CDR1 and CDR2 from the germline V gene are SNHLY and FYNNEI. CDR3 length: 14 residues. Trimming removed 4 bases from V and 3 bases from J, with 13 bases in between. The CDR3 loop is CASSAQGGLYEQYF. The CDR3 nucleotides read TGTGCCAGCAGTGCGCAGGGGGGACTCTACGAGCAGTACTTC.

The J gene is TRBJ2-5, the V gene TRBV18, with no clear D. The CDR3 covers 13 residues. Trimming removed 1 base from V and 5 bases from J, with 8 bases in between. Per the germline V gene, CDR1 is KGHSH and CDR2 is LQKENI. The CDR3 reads CASSPRFLETQYF. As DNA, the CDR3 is TGTGCCAGCTCACCACGATTCTTGGAGACCCAGTACTTC. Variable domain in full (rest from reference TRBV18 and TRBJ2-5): NAGVMQNPRHLVRRRGQEARLRCSPMKGHSHVYWYRQLPEEGLKFMVYLQKENIIDESGMPKERFSAEFPKEGPSILRIQQVVRGDSAAYFCASSPRFLETQYFGPGTRLLVL.

The CDR3: CASSLGSGGTYEQYF. CDR3 in DNA: TGTGCCAGCAGTTTAGGGAGCGGGGGAACCTACGAGCAGTACTTC. The chain recombines TRBV6-6 with TRBJ2-7, with TRBD2 matching over 8 bases. The CDR3 totals 15 residues. CDR1 and CDR2 (germline): MNHNY, SVGAGI (reference sequence). Losses at the gene ends were 4 bases for V and 2 bases for J; bases not matched to a gene: 7.

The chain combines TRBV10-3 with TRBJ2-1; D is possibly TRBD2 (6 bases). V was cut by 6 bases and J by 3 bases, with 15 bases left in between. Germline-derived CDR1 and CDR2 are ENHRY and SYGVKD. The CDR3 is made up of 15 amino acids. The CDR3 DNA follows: TGTGCCATCAGGGCGGGACCGTTAAACTACAATGAGCAGTTCTTC. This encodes CAIRAGPLNYNEQFF.

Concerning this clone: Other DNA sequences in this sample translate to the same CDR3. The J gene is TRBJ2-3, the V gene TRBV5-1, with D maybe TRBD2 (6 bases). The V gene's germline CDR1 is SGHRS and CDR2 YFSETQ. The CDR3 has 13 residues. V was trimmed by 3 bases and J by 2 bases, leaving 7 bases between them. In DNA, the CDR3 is TGCGCCAGCAGCTGGGACTCCACAGATACGCAGTATTTT. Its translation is CASSWDSTDTQYF.

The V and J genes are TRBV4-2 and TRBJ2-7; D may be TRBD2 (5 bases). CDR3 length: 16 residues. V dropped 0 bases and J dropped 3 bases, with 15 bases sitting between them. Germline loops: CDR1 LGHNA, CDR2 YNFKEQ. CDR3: CASSQDLILVVYEQYF. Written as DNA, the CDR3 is TGTGCCAGCAGCCAAGATCTTATACTAGTTGTCTACGAGCAGTACTTC.

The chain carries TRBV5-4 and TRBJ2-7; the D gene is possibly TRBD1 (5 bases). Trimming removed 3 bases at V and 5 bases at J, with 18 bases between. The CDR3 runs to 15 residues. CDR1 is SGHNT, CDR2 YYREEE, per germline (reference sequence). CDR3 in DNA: TGTGCCAGCAGCTCGGCGGCAGGGCACCAAAACGAGCAGTACTTC. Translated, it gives CASSSAAGHQNEQYF.

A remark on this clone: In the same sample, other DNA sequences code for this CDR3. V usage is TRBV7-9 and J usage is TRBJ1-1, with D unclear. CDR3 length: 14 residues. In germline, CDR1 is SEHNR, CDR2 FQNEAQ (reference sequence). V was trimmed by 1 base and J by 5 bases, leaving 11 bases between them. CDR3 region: CASSLEQGSTEAFF. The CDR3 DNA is TGTGCCAGCAGCTTAGAACAAGGGTCGACTGAAGCTTTCTTT.

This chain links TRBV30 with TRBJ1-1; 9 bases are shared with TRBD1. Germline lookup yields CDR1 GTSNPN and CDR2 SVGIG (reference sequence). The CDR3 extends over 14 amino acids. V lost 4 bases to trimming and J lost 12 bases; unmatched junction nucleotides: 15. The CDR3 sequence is CAWKVPGDRVLTFF. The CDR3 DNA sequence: TGTGCCTGGAAAGTCCCAGGGGACAGGGTATTGACTTTCTTT.

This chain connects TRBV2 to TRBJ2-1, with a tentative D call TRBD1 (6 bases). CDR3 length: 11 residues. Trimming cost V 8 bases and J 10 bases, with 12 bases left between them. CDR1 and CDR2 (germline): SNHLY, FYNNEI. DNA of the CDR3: TGTGCCAGCGAGCAAGACAGGGAGCAGTTCTTC. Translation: CASEQDREQFF.